The next 21 T cell receptor beta chains were all read from a single sample in a study of blood T cell repertoires in COVID-19. Some clones are missing from TCRdb's copy, which holds only in-frame ones; the method was immunoSEQ multiplex PCR. The sample records fewer than 150,000 clones, 80% to 90% being singletons. The specimen sequenced was peripheral blood. All receptors come from a woman between 65 and 79 years old with acute or convalescent COVID-19.

The genes are TRBV10-2 and TRBJ1-2; 9 bases fit TRBD1. The CDR3 consists of 14 residues. With V trimmed by 2 bases and J by 14 bases, 12 bases remained unmatched. From germline, CDR1 is WSHSY and CDR2 SAAADI. The CDR3 nucleotides read TGCGCCAGCAGTGAGGGGGACAGGGCGGGAGTGGGAACCTTC. This codes for CASSEGDRAGVGTF.

The rearrangement uses TRBV6-1 and TRBJ1-1; a weak D match, TRBD1 (6 bases). V lost 0 bases to trimming and J lost 7 bases, with 12 bases between them. The germline gives CDR1 MNHNS, CDR2 SASEGT. The CDR3 totals 14 residues. In DNA form, the CDR3 reads TGTGCCAGCAGTGAAGCTTTAGACAGGTATGAAGCTTTCTTT. Translating gives CASSEALDRYEAFF.

The chain couples TRBV5-4 to TRBJ1-6; tentative D call: TRBD1 (5 bases). The CDR3 sequence is 14 residues long. Germline CDR1 is SGHNT and CDR2 is YYREEE (reference sequence). V lost 0 bases to trimming and J lost 8 bases, with 9 bases between them. Here the CDR3 DNA reads TGTGCCAGCAGCTTGGCAGGGAGGCATTCACCCCTCCACTTT. Protein sequence: CASSLAGRHSPLHF.

The chain carries TRBV18 and TRBJ1-1; weak D call: TRBD1 (5 bases). CDR3 length equals 14 residues. Between the trimmed V and J ends, which lost 0 bases and 8 bases, there was a span of 13 bases. Per germline, CDR1 KGHSH and CDR2 LQKENI. The DNA for the CDR3 is TGTGCCAGCTCACCACCGGGGGGGAGTAGAGAAGCTTTCTTT. Its translation is CASSPPGGSREAFF.

The V and J genes are TRBV28 and TRBJ1-2; D gene unclear. The length of the CDR3 is 14 residues. Between the trimmed V and J ends, which lost 3 bases and 0 bases, there was a span of 8 bases. CDR1 and CDR2 from the germline V gene are MDHEN and SYDVKM. CDR3 residues: CASSFGTANYGYTF. Written as DNA, the CDR3 is TGTGCCAGCAGTTTCGGAACAGCTAACTATGGCTACACCTTC.

There are a few counts of this clone. The chain has TRBV2 and TRBJ2-1; 7 positions match TRBD1. This CDR3 is built from 11 residues. Germline values: CDR1 SNHLY, CDR2 FYNNEI. The junction had 7 bases not matched to a gene; V was cut back by 5 bases and J by 15 bases. In DNA form, the CDR3 reads TGTGCCAGCAGTCCCGACAGGGTGGTGTTCTTC. It codes for CASSPDRVVFF.

This chain uses TRBV5-8 with TRBJ1-3; 7 bases agree with TRBD1. CDR1 is SGHTS, CDR2 YDEGEE, per germline. Trimming cost V 0 bases and J 4 bases; bases outside gene matches: 7. This CDR3 is 16 amino acids long. Here the CDR3 reads CASSLDRGSGGNTIYF. For the CDR3, the DNA is TGTGCCAGCAGCTTGGACAGGGGTTCAGGGGGAAACACCATATATTTT.

The V gene is TRBV7-3, the J gene TRBJ2-3; the match to TRBD2 covers 9 bases. The CDR3 consists of 18 residues. V was clipped by 6 bases and J by 4 bases; unmatched bases: 17. Per germline, CDR1 SGHTA and CDR2 FQGTGA. The CDR3 spells CASSGVVSRGGRPDTQYF. The CDR3 region has the DNA TGTGCCAGCAGTGGAGTAGTTTCGCGGGGGGGCCGTCCAGATACGCAGTATTTT.

The chain uses TRBV12-5 and TRBJ2-5; 8 positions match TRBD2. Germline CDR1 and CDR2: LGHNT and FRNRAP. Losses at the gene ends were 2 bases for V and 4 bases for J; bases not matched to a gene: 6. The CDR3 spans 15 residues. CDR3 sequence (DNA): TGTGCTAGTGGTTTGCCCCGGGGGGGTGCAGAGACCCAGTACTTC. Amino acids: CASGLPRGGAETQYF.

The J gene is TRBJ2-3, the V gene TRBV11-2; TRBD2 aligns across 11 bases. The J segment lost 3 bases and the V segment lost 2 bases, leaving 7 bases of the junction unmatched. The V gene's germline CDR1 is SGHAT and CDR2 FQNNGV. This CDR3 contains 17 residues. Here the CDR3 DNA reads TGTGCCAGCAGCTTATTTGCTAGCGGGGGGTCTACAGATACGCAGTATTTT. Its translation is CASSLFASGGSTDTQYF.

V is TRBV28 and J is TRBJ2-5; 13 bases match TRBD2. The germline V gene encodes CDR1 MDHEN and CDR2 SYDVKM. V lost 9 bases to trimming and J lost 5 bases; unmatched junction nucleotides: 9. The CDR3 spans 15 residues. CDR3 loop: CASKLAGGPGETQYF. For the CDR3, the DNA is TGTGCCAGTAAACTAGCGGGGGGGCCAGGGGAGACCCAGTACTTC.

This clone has a handful of counts. The chain joins TRBV30 to TRBJ2-7; D is perhaps TRBD1 (5 bases). Germline V CDR1 and CDR2: GTSNPN, SVGIG (reference sequence). V dropped 0 bases and J dropped 2 bases, with 11 bases sitting between them. This CDR3 has 14 residues. CDR3 sequence reads: CAWSVQAGPYEQYF. CDR3 sequence (DNA): TGTGCCTGGAGTGTACAGGCTGGCCCCTACGAGCAGTACTTC.

The genes are TRBV5-1 and TRBJ2-3; weak D call: TRBD2 (6 bases). The CDR3 has 15 amino acids. The V end was cut by 1 base, the J end by 3 bases, with 12 bases between. Germline CDR1 is SGHRS and CDR2 is YFSETQ. CDR3 in DNA: TGCGCCAGCAGCTTGTCCGAAGGAGGGACAGATACGCAGTATTTT. Translation gives CASSLSEGGTDTQYF. Supplemented by reference TRBV5-1 and TRBJ2-3, the full variable domain reads KAGVTQTPRYLIKTRGQQVTLSCSPISGHRSVSWYQQTPGQGLQFLFEYFSETQRNKGNFPGRFSGRQFSNSRSEMNVSTLELGDSALYLCASSLSEGGTDTQYFGPGTRLTVL.

In its sample, this clone was seen a few times. The J gene is TRBJ1-4, the V gene TRBV5-5; the D is unclear. CDR3 length: 12 amino acids. The V end lost 5 bases, the J end lost 4 bases, and 6 bases lay between the germline ends. Germline V gene data show CDR1 as SGHKS and CDR2 as YYEKEE (reference sequence). CDR3: CASRSNNEKLFF. The CDR3 nucleotides are TGTGCCAGCAGGAGCAATAATGAAAAACTGTTTTTT.

This clone was observed once. The chain recombines TRBV5-1 with TRBJ2-3; TRBD2 agrees at 7 bases. V gave up 0 bases and J gave up 4 bases; unmatched junction bases: 8. CDR3 size: 16 residues. Germline V gene data show CDR1 as SGHRS and CDR2 as YFSETQ. The DNA for the CDR3 is TGCGCCAGCAGCTTGGTAAGGGCGGGGGACGCAGATACGCAGTATTTT. This encodes CASSLVRAGDADTQYF.

J is TRBJ1-2 and V is TRBV11-1; the match to TRBD1 covers 10 bases. CDR1 and CDR2 (germline): SGHAT, FQDESV (reference sequence). The CDR3 runs 15 residues. The J segment lost 6 bases and the V segment lost 5 bases, leaving 9 bases of the junction unmatched. The CDR3 sequence: CASSLRQGAGDGYTF. CDR3 coding DNA: TGTGCCAGCAGCCTAAGACAGGGGGCAGGCGATGGCTACACCTTC. The full variable domain, completed using reference TRBV11-1 and TRBJ1-2, is EAEVAQSPRYKITEKSQAVAFWCDPISGHATLYWYRQILGQGPELLVQFQDESVVDDSQLPKDRFSAERLKGVDSTLKIQPAELGDSAMYLCASSLRQGAGDGYTFGSGTRLTVV.

The rearrangement links TRBV28 to TRBJ2-7; no definite D call. Trimming pared 6 bases from V and 6 bases from J, leaving 12 bases between. Germline V gene data show CDR1 as MDHEN and CDR2 as SYDVKM. CDR3 length equals 12 residues. The CDR3 DNA follows: TGTGCCAGCAGCCTCGCCCAGTTCGAGCAGTACTTC. Translation gives CASSLAQFEQYF.

The CDR3 is CASRSTVNTEAFF. The CDR3 DNA reads TGTGCCAGCAGGTCGACAGTGAACACTGAAGCTTTCTTT. This chain joins TRBV2 and TRBJ1-1, with TRBD1 as a possible D gene (5 bases). Germline V lookup: CDR1 SNHLY, CDR2 FYNNEI. The CDR3 totals 13 residues. The V and J ends lost 6 bases and 0 bases respectively, with 8 bases between them. The whole variable domain, remainder taken from reference TRBV2 and TRBJ1-1, is EPEVTQTPSHQVTQMGQEVILRCVPISNHLYFYWYRQILGQKVEFLVSFYNNEISEKSEIFDDQFSVERPDGSNFTLKIRSTKLEDSAMYFCASRSTVNTEAFFGQGTRLTVV.

The V gene is TRBV18, the J gene TRBJ2-1; 10 positions agree with TRBD1. V lost 2 bases and J lost 2; bases outside the gene matches: 6. The germline gives CDR1 KGHSH, CDR2 LQKENI. The CDR3 is 17 residues long. The CDR3 reads CASSPSIGTGAYNEQFF. CDR3 bases: TGTGCCAGCTCACCATCGATCGGGACAGGGGCCTACAATGAGCAGTTCTTC.

This rearrangement joins TRBV21-1 to TRBJ1-2. TRBV21-1 is assigned pseudogene status. This CDR3 is 12 amino acids long. CDR3 in DNA: TGTGCCAGCAGGAGTGCCTCTGATGGCTACACCTTC. As protein: CASRSASDGYTF.

This chain links TRBV5-1 with TRBJ2-2, with TRBD1 matching 9 bases. V shed 4 bases, J shed 3 bases, and the junction held 7 bases outside the gene matches. Germline lookup yields CDR1 SGHRS and CDR2 YFSETQ. The CDR3 sequence is 16 residues long. CDR3 loop: CASSEDGQGHTGELFF. The CDR3 DNA reads TGCGCCAGCAGCGAAGACGGACAGGGGCACACCGGGGAGCTGTTTTTT. The full variable domain, with the rest looked up from reference TRBV5-1 and TRBJ2-2, is KAGVTQTPRYLIKTRGQQVTLSCSPISGHRSVSWYQQTPGQGLQFLFEYFSETQRNKGNFPGRFSGRQFSNSRSEMNVSTLELGDSALYLCASSEDGQGHTGELFFGEGSRLTVL.